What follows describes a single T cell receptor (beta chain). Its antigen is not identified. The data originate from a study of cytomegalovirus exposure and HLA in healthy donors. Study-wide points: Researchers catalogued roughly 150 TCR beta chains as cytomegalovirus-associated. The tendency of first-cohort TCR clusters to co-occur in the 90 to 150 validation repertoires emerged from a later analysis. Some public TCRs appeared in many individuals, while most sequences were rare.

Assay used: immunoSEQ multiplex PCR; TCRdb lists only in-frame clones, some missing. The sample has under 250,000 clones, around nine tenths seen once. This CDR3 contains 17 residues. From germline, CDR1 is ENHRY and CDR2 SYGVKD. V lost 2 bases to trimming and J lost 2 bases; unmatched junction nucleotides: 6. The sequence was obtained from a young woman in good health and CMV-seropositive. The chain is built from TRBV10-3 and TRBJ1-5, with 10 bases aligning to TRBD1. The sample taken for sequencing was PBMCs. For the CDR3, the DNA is TGTGCCATCAGTGAGCTGGACAGGGGGTCAGGCAATCAGCCCCAGCATTTT. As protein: CAISELDRGSGNQPQHF.